The clone carrying this T cell receptor (beta chain) was picked up one time. Libraries were prepared by immunoSEQ multiplex PCR; TCRdb keeps only in-frame clonotypes and omits some of them. The sample lists tens of thousands of clones; 75% to 90% were seen once. This CDR3 region has 16 residues. Between the trimmed V and J ends, which lost 3 bases and 0 bases, there was a span of 10 bases. Per germline, CDR1 SGDLS and CDR2 YYNGEE. This entry belongs to a study of control samples from healthy donors and cancer patients. The chain employs TRBV9 and TRBJ1-6, with a tentative D call TRBD1 (6 bases). The sequence was collected from a man aged 45 to 65 in good health. The sequenced sample was blood. The CDR3 DNA is TGTGCCAGCAGCGCTACAGGGAGCTCCTATAATTCACCCCTCCACTTT. This gives the protein CASSATGSSYNSPLHF.